The clone carrying this TCR beta chain was counted between two and nine times. Its cognate antigen is unknown. TCRdb recomputed calls from the 5' RACE reads with MiXCR, one row per CDR3 protein. The data contain 500,000 to 650,000 distinct CDR3 sequences, 5.3% of them seen just once; the ten biggest clones take up 3.5%. The source of the sample is a study of CD8 T cells in ankylosing spondylitis. Regarding the study as a whole: A motif in TCR beta, a set of 8 or 9 highly homologous variants, appeared characteristic of ankylosing spondylitis blood.

This CDR3 has 14 residues. From germline, CDR1 is MNHEY and CDR2 SMNVEV (reference sequence). Trimming cost V 6 bases and J 4 bases, with 13 bases left between them. The sequence was collected from a male donor with ankylosing spondylitis. The chain employs TRBV27 and TRBJ2-1; D possibly corresponds to TRBD1 (5 bases). Sequencing was done on a sample of blood, either unsorted or a sorted T cell fraction (not recorded which). The DNA for the CDR3 is TGTGCCAGCAGAGGGGCTAGACGTTACAATGAGCAGTTCTTC. Protein sequence: CASRGARRYNEQFF.